Below, 14 T cell receptor beta chains from the same sample are listed, as sequenced in a study of cytomegalovirus exposure and HLA in healthy donors. PCR employed 60 Vbeta and 13 Jbeta primers. Assay: immunoSEQ multiplex PCR; the TCRdb copy retains only in-frame clones and omits some. The sample lists 130,000 to 150,000 clones, 73% occurring once. The specimen was PBMCs. Receptor source: a human donor in good health.

In regard to this clone: The identical CDR3 is also encoded by other nucleotide sequences in the sample. The chain uses TRBV18 and TRBJ2-7; TRBD2 agrees at 13 bases. Trimming cost V 3 bases and J 1 base; bases outside gene matches: 3. Germline V CDR1 and CDR2: KGHSH, LQKENI. The CDR3 spans 16 residues. CDR3 protein: CASSPRTSGSSYEQYF. CDR3 bases: TGTGCCAGCTCACCGAGGACTAGCGGGAGTTCCTACGAGCAGTACTTC.

The V gene is TRBV5-1, the J gene TRBJ1-4, with no clear D. Germline CDR1 and CDR2: SGHRS and YFSETQ. The CDR3 loop spans 15 amino acids. Trimming took off 6 bases at V and 0 bases at J, with 12 bases between the two ends. The CDR3 DNA reads as TGCGCCAGCACCAAGGAGGGTTCAACTAATGAAAAACTGTTTTTT. It is translated as CASTKEGSTNEKLFF.

The chain couples TRBV11-2 to TRBJ2-5; maybe TRBD1 (5 bases). Per germline, CDR1 SGHAT and CDR2 FQNNGV. The V end lost 2 bases, the J end lost 2 bases, and 12 bases lay between the germline ends. The CDR3 is 15 amino acids. CDR3 region: CASSLIRGGQETQYF. CDR3 nucleotides: TGTGCCAGCAGCTTAATTAGGGGTGGGCAAGAGACCCAGTACTTC.

This clone has just a few counts. This chain connects TRBV7-9 to TRBJ1-5; TRBD1 matches 10 bases. V was clipped by 1 base and J by 1 base; unmatched bases: 4. The CDR3 sequence is 17 residues long. In germline, CDR1 is SEHNR, CDR2 FQNEAQ (reference sequence). DNA of the CDR3: TGTGCCAGCAGCTTAGGGACAGGGGGGTTGAGCAATCAGCCCCAGCATTTT. It translates to CASSLGTGGLSNQPQHF.

The chain joins TRBV5-1 to TRBJ1-4; 7 positions agree with TRBD1. The trim removed 0 bases at V and 0 bases at J, leaving 8 bases unmatched. The germline V gene encodes CDR1 SGHRS and CDR2 YFSETQ. This CDR3 contains 18 residues. For the CDR3, the DNA is TGCGCCAGCAGCTTGGCCCTGACAGGGATTCCAACTAATGAAAAACTGTTTTTT. Translating gives CASSLALTGIPTNEKLFF.

This chain links TRBV5-4 with TRBJ2-7, with 12 bases lining up with TRBD2. Germline CDR1 SGHNT, CDR2 YYREEE (reference sequence). This CDR3 is built from 18 residues. The J segment lost 10 bases and the V segment lost 2 bases, leaving 19 bases of the junction unmatched. CDR3 DNA: TGTGCCAGCAGCTTTGGGTGGGGGCTAGCGGGAGGGCCTTCCCGTCAGTACTTC. Translation: CASSFGWGLAGGPSRQYF. Filled out from reference TRBV5-4 and TRBJ2-7, the complete variable domain reads ETGVTQSPTHLIKTRGQQVTLRCSSQSGHNTVSWYQQALGQGPQFIFQYYREEENGRGNFPPRFSGLQFPNYSSELNVNALELDDSALYLCASSFGWGLAGGPSRQYFGPGTRLTVT.

Turning to this clone: Germline is not matched at one junction end, which may reflect a read error. The rearrangement uses TRBV7-7 and TRBJ2-5, with D possibly being TRBD2 (5 bases). The CDR3 has 14 residues. The germline V gene has CDR1 SSHAT and CDR2 FNYEAQ (reference sequence). CDR3 DNA: TGTGCTAGCAGCTTAGGAGGTTTTCAAGAGACCCAGTACTTC. Its protein is CASSLGGFQETQYF. The full variable domain, rest sourced from reference TRBV7-7 and TRBJ2-5, is GAGVSQSPRYKVTKRGQDVTLRCDPISSHATLYWYQQALGQGPEFLTYFNYEAQPDKSGLPSDRFSAERPEGSISTLTIQRTEQRDSAMYRCASSLGGFQETQYFGPGTRLLVL.

This clone was counted a few times. The J gene is TRBJ2-1, the V gene TRBV7-8, with 7 nucleotides matching TRBD2. The junction had 12 bases not matched to a gene; V was cut back by 3 bases and J by 7 bases. Per the germline V gene, CDR1 is SGHVS and CDR2 is FQNEAQ. The CDR3 has 16 amino acids. This chain's CDR3 is CASSFFVQRDSNEQFF. CDR3 in DNA: TGTGCCAGCAGCTTTTTTGTCCAGCGGGATAGTAATGAGCAGTTCTTC.

The chain couples TRBV18 to TRBJ2-7; D is perhaps TRBD1 (7 bases). Per germline, CDR1 KGHSH and CDR2 LQKENI. The CDR3 loop spans 13 amino acids. Deletions cut 3 bases from V and 7 bases from J, with 13 bases between. The CDR3 protein is CASSPPQGGEQYF. In DNA form, the CDR3 reads TGTGCCAGCTCACCTCCGCAGGGGGGAGAGCAGTACTTC. Supplemented by reference TRBV18 and TRBJ2-7, the full variable domain reads NAGVMQNPRHLVRRRGQEARLRCSPMKGHSHVYWYRQLPEEGLKFMVYLQKENIIDESGMPKERFSAEFPKEGPSILRIQQVVRGDSAAYFCASSPPQGGEQYFGPGTRLTVT.

V and J are TRBV6-5 and TRBJ1-1, with D possibly being TRBD1 (5 bases). The CDR3 sequence is 16 residues long. Trimming took 2 bases from V and 3 from J, leaving 16 bases between them. The germline V gene encodes CDR1 MNHEY and CDR2 SVGAGI. The CDR3 coding sequence is TGTGCCAGCAGTTACCTTAGCGGAGGGGTTTACACTGAAGCTTTCTTT. Amino acids: CASSYLSGGVYTEAFF.

The J gene is TRBJ2-3, the V gene TRBV6-5; no clear D gene. This CDR3 has 13 amino acids. V gave up 5 bases and J gave up 1 base, with 7 bases separating them. The germline V gene encodes CDR1 MNHEY and CDR2 SVGAGI. CDR3 loop: CASSVSGTDTQYF. CDR3 sequence (DNA): TGTGCCAGCAGTGTCAGCGGCACAGATACGCAGTATTTT.

The chain employs TRBV6-5 and TRBJ1-5; 7 positions agree with TRBD1. Trimming took 5 bases from V and 7 from J; bases not matched to a gene: 5. Germline V gene data show CDR1 as MNHEY and CDR2 as SVGAGI. This CDR3 spans 13 amino acids. The CDR3, as DNA: TGTGCCAGCAGTAGGGCAGGGGGGCAGCCCCAGCATTTT. This translates into CASSRAGGQPQHF.

This chain links TRBV2 with TRBJ2-1; TRBD2 matches 11 bases. The V gene end was trimmed by 7 bases and the J gene end by 8 bases; junction bases not matched to a gene: 4. Germline V gene lookup returns CDR1 SNHLY and CDR2 FYNNEI. This CDR3 has 13 amino acids. CDR3 protein: CASTTSGIYEQFF. CDR3 DNA: TGTGCCAGCACGACTAGCGGGATCTATGAGCAGTTCTTC.

In its sample, this clone was seen once. V gene TRBV10-3 combines with J gene TRBJ2-7, with 9 nucleotides matching TRBD1. Looked up from germline, CDR1 is ENHRY and CDR2 is SYGVKD. Germline trimming cut 0 bases from V and 4 bases from J; bases unmatched to any gene: 1. The CDR3 loop spans 14 amino acids. CDR3 amino acids: CAISESGQGYEQYF. CDR3 nucleotide sequence: TGTGCCATCAGTGAGTCTGGACAGGGGTACGAGCAGTACTTC.